The rows below give T cell receptor beta chains drawn from one sample of a study of cytomegalovirus exposure and HLA in healthy donors. TCRdb keeps only in-frame clones here, not all; method: immunoSEQ multiplex PCR. The table lists approximately 84,000 clones, roughly 72% of them singletons. Sequenced: PBMCs. The source of these receptors is a man aged 35-49 years in good health and CMV-seropositive. Both conserved end residues are part of each CDR3. Fields, in order: J gene, D gene, V gene, clone size, CDR3 DNA, CDR3 protein. A D gene is named only where the DNA matches it firmly. Some rows mark clone size as missing; the rest say once, few, many or name a class of expanded clone.

TRBJ2-1 TRBD2 TRBV14 . TGTGCCAGCAGCCTAGGGACTAGTTACCGTGAGCAGTTCTTC CASSLGTSYREQFF
TRBJ1-3 . TRBV4-1 once TGCGCCAGCAGCCAAGGGGACATAATCTCTGGAAACACCATATATTTT CASSQGDIISGNTIYF
TRBJ2-3 TRBD2 TRBV6-1 . TGTGCCAGCAGCGCGACTAGCGGGGCGCAAGGAACGCAGTATTTT CASSATSGAQGTQYF
TRBJ2-7 . TRBV4-2 . TGTGCCAGCAGCCAAGCAACTACCTACGAGCAGTACTTC CASSQATTYEQYF
TRBJ2-5 TRBD2 TRBV7-2 . TGTGCCAGCAGCTCGGGGGCTAGCGGGGGGGCGACCCAGTACTTC CASSSGASGGATQYF
TRBJ2-3 TRBD2 TRBV9 . TGTGCCAGCAGCGAGACTAGCGGGAGGGGCACAGATACGCAGTATTTT CASSETSGRGTDTQYF
TRBJ1-4 . TRBV6-5 . TGTGCCAGCAGCTTGACAGCAACTAATGAAAAACTGTTTTTT CASSLTATNEKLFF
TRBJ1-5 . TRBV19 large TGTGCCAGTAGTACCGTGAAAACAGGGCGAACTCAGCCCCAGCATTTT CASSTVKTGRTQPQHF
TRBJ2-3 . TRBV29-1 . TGCAGCGCCCCGAAGGGGTCCACAGATACGCAGTATTTT CSAPKGSTDTQYF
TRBJ2-1 . TRBV7-9 few TGTGCCAGCAGCTTAGAACCGGGGTGGGAGCAGTTCTTC CASSLEPGWEQFF
TRBJ2-1 TRBD2 TRBV5-1 . TGCGCCAGCAGCTTGGGAGGGACTAGCGGGAGACATGAGCAGTTCTTC CASSLGGTSGRHEQFF
TRBJ2-1 TRBD2 TRBV5-8 many TGTGCCAGCACTAGGACTAGCATCGAGCAGTTCTTC CASTRTSIEQFF
TRBJ1-3 . TRBV19 . TGTGCCAGTAGTAGTCCGGGGAGTCCGAGCTCTGGAAACACCATATATTTT CASSSPGSPSSGNTIYF
TRBJ2-3 TRBD1 TRBV5-1 . TGCGCCAGCAGCTCAGGACAGGGGGGCCCAGATACGCAGTATTTT CASSSGQGGPDTQYF
TRBJ1-1 TRBD1 TRBV19 few TGTGCCAGTCCCCGGGACAGGGCAGCTGAAGCTTTCTTT CASPRDRAAEAFF
TRBJ1-1 TRBD1 TRBV5-1 . TGCGCCAGCAGCTTGGGCGGACAGGGGAACACTGAAGCTTTCTTT CASSLGGQGNTEAFF
TRBJ1-2 . TRBV5-1 few TGCGCCAGCAGCTTGGGGGGGGACTATGGCTACACCTTC CASSLGGDYGYTF
TRBJ2-1 . TRBV18 . TGTGCCAGCTCACCGGAGGTTACGGCCCTCGGCAATGAGCAGTTCTTC CASSPEVTALGNEQFF
TRBJ2-3 TRBD1 TRBV5-5 . TGTGCCAGCAGTACGACGACAGGGTTGGGAGATACGCAGTATTTT CASSTTTGLGDTQYF
TRBJ1-1 TRBD1 TRBV7-9 . TGTGCCAGCAGCCCGGCGGGACAGGGGAACACTGAAGCTTTCTTT CASSPAGQGNTEAFF